This T cell receptor beta chain was captured by sequencing in a study of blood T cells in healthy people across ages (dated by TCRdb to the mid-2010s). Context from the whole study: In model experiments, template switching captured about one uniquely barcoded TCR beta cDNA molecule for every two T cells. Age-related changes in TCR beta repertoire diversity were measured in the study by deep sequencing normalized with unique cDNA molecular identifiers. Four age groups were formed from the donors: young (average about 17 years), middle-aged (approximately 39), aged (roughly 59) and long-lived (more than 75). To avoid experimental bias, donors of different ages were spread randomly across the sequencing lanes. Using the same blood draw, the study looked at two additional independent replicas of 1 million unique cDNA reads for two donors, one aged 18 to 30 and the other aged 80 or older.

Comment on this clonotype: Its target antigen remains unknown. The record has no base qualities; no much larger clone is one base away.

Findings and caveats that apply to the study as a whole: Total diversity estimates from one million sequenced T cells were considered lower bounds and underestimates. As age increased, observed TCR beta diversity per million T cells dropped in a roughly linear way, and a significant reduction was already evident by age 40. There was a strong correlation between observed TCR beta diversity and the percentage of naive T cells measured by flow cytometry. The long-lived group showed more naive CD4+ T cells, fewer expanded clones and increased TCR diversity than the aged group, suggesting age selection. Because donor CMV infection status was unknown, age-related changes in expanded clonotypes were potentially confounded. Since profiling was done on bulk unsorted PBMCs, naive and antigen-experienced compartments could not be conclusively compared.

Libraries came from 5' RACE. The reads were generated on an Illumina HiSeq 2500. A second PCR of 7 to 11 cycles was performed with a sample-barcoded 5' primer and a J-beta primer mix. A unique molecular identifier was introduced onto each TCR beta cDNA molecule by a template-switch 5' adaptor carrying 12 random nucleotides. Each sample yielded at least 2.5 million CDR3-containing paired-end reads. All of the RNA was converted into first-strand cDNA using the Mint cDNA synthesis kit, with a TRBC-specific oligonucleotide serving as the primer. Following uracil-DNA glycosylase treatment, all cDNA underwent a first 18-cycle PCR with the universal primers M1SS and BC2_uni_R. The authors' pipeline ran thus. For normalization, 1 million high-quality reads were randomly selected from each sample, with every read carrying a distinct molecular identifier. Instead of being binned into consensus sequences, reads with shared molecular identifiers were discarded. MiTCR, with a Q25 quality threshold and the strictest error-elimination algorithm, was used for CDR3 identification, clonotype clustering and error correction. A nonparametric unseen species model with Euler transformation was used to estimate a lower bound on total TCR beta diversity. TCRdb cleaned the public reads at Q25 with fastp, built clones with MiXCR and kept in-frame beta chains. Each entry merges the rows of one CDR3 protein and shows their most common DNA and genes. These V and J calls derive from TCRdb rather than the authors' analysis. This sample gives over a million distinct CDR3 sequences in total; about 40% of them show up just once. In total, the top ten clones hold 7% to 9.5% of the sample.

Based on the germline V gene, the CDR1 and CDR2 sequences are ENHRY and SYGVKD. Inclusive of the bounding cysteine and phenylalanine, the CDR3 is 14 residues long. The entry retains the CDR3 DNA only, 42 bases that are in frame from base 1. The 39 donors, aged roughly 6 to 90 years, were systemically healthy Caucasian individuals from Russia. Approximately 11 milliliters of peripheral blood were drawn from each donor into EDTA-treated Vacutainer tubes. Ficoll-Paque density-gradient centrifugation was used to isolate PBMCs, with at least 6.5 million per sample. Total RNA was extracted from PBMCs with Trizol reagent, with at least 5.5 micrograms obtained per sample. For every donor, flow cytometry on a PBMC aliquot measured the percentage of naive CD45RAhigh/CD27high T cells.

The origin of this receptor is a woman aged 18-35 years in good health. This receptor chain uses TRBV10-3 and TRBJ2-5, with 9 middle bases fitting TRBD1. The J call may not be correct, given that the DNA end is closer to TRBJ2-7. The source material was blood. The DNA sequence follows: TGTGCCATCAGTGGTGACAGGGGGACCTACGAGCAGTACTTC. It translates as CAISGDRGTYEQYF.